Only a few counts were recorded for the clone carrying this TCR beta chain. TCRdb analysed the RT-PCR reads with MiXCR anew, one entry per CDR3 protein. The sample holds 550,000 to 750,000 distinct CDR3 sequences; 14% are singletons and the top ten take 3% to 4.5%. V shed 3 bases and J shed 5 bases, with 11 bases lying between them. The CDR3 extends over 13 amino acids. The specimen sequenced was memory CD4+ T cells from blood. The V gene is TRBV12-3 or TRBV12-4, the J gene TRBJ2-7, with D possibly matching TRBD1 (6 bases). The receptor comes from a female donor in good health, serving as a healthy control. The CDR3 loop reads CASSFGQGHEQYF. Here the CDR3 DNA reads TGTGCCAGCAGTTTCGGTCAGGGGCACGAGCAGTACTTC.